The clone carrying this T cell receptor (beta chain) was seen just once. This entry is derived from a study of blood T cell repertoires in COVID-19. Study details: The United States, Italy and Spain supplied acute and convalescent COVID-19 samples. T cells, B-cell-depleted T cells, or PBMCs supplied cDNA or gDNA.

CDR3 length: 14 residues. V was clipped by 1 base and J by 3 bases, with 10 bases between them. Germline V CDR1 and CDR2: SGHAT, FQNNGV. Under the authors' procedure: From reference gene primer amplification, estimates of nucleated cell counts were derived. Sequencing used immunoSEQ multiplex PCR; TCRdb keeps in-frame clones, though not all of them. V and J calls and clone size come straight from that table; D and trimming were deduced from the DNA. The table lists 90,000 to 100,000 clones, about 85% of them singletons. Sequenced: peripheral blood. This TCR was recovered from a man aged 65 to 85 with acute or convalescent COVID-19. V usage is TRBV11-2 and J usage is TRBJ2-7; D is unresolved. The CDR3 nucleotides are TGTGCCAGCAGCTTAGGTATATCTAACTACGAGCAGTACTTC. Translated: CASSLGISNYEQYF.